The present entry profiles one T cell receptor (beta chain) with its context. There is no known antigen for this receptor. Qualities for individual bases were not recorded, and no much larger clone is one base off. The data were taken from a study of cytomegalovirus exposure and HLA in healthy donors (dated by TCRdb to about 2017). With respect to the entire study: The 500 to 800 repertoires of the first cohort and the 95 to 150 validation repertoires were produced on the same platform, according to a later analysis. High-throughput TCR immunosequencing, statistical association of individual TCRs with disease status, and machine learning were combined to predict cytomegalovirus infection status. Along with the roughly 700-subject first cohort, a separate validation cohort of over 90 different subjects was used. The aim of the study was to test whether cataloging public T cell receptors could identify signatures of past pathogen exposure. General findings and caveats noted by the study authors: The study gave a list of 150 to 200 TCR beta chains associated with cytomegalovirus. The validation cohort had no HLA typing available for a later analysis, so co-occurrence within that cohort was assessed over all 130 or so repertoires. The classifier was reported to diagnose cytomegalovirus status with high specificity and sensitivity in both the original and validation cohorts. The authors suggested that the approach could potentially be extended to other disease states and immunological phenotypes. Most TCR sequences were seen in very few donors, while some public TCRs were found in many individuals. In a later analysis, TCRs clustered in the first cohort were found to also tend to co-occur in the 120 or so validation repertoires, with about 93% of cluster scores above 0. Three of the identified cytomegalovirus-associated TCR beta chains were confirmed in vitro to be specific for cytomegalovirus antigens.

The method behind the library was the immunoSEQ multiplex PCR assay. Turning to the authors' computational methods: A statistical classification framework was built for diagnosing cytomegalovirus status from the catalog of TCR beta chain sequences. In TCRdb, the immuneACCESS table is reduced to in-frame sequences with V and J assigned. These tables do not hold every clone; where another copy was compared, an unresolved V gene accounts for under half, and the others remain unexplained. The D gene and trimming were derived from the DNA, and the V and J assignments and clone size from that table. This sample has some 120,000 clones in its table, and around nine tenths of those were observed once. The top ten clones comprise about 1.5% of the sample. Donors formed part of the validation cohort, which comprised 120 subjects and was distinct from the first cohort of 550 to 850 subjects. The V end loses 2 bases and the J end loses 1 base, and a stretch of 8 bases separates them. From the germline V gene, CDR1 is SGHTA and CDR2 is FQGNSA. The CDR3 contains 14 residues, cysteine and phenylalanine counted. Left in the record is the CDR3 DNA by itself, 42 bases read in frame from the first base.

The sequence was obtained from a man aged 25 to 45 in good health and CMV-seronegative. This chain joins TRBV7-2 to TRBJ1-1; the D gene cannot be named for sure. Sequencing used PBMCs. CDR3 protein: CASSLLWANTEAFF. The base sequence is TGTGCCAGCAGCTTACTGTGGGCGAACACTGAAGCTTTCTTT. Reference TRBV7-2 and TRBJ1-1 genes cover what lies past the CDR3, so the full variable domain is GAGVSQSPSNKVTEKGKDVELRCDPISGHTALYWYRQSLGQGLEFLIYFQGNSAPDKSGLPSDRFSAERTGGSVSTLTIQRTQQEDSAVYLCASSLLWANTEAFFGQGTRLTVV.